The TCR beta chain under discussion was sequenced for a study of shared clonotypes between healthy human individuals. PCR replicates performed on unsorted PBMC used about 300 ng DNA, 25,000 to 35,000 T cell genomes. Measured with immunoSEQ multiplex PCR; TCRdb has only the in-frame clones, and not every one. The sample lists approximately 460,000 clones, 60% to 80% occurring once. General observations from the study: Sample collection involved blood only; tissue repertoires are likely different.

About this clone itself: Its antigen remains unidentified.

V was trimmed by 4 bases and J by 5 bases, leaving 9 bases between them. CDR3 length equals 13 residues. Per germline, CDR1 SGHTS and CDR2 YDEGEE. The sample was PBMCs. J is TRBJ2-2 and V is TRBV5-8; D possibly matches TRBD1 or TRBD2 (5 bases each). The clonotype was recovered from a woman in her thirties or forties in good health. Some clones in this sample may be carry-over from other donors' samples. This CDR3 reads CASSAEGTGELFF. The CDR3 region has the DNA TGTGCCAGCAGCGCCGAGGGGACCGGGGAGCTGTTTTTT.